This TCR beta chain was retrieved from a study of identical twins (dated by TCRdb to between 2015 and 2016). Broadly, across the study: TCR alpha and beta repertoires from monozygotic twins, unrelated adults of various ages and cord blood were deep-sequenced to test whether fetal clonotypes persist. To rule out contamination, replicate twin experiments were performed at different times with different library preparation protocols.

Libraries came from 5' RACE. Sequenced on an Illumina HiSeq 2000. A universal primer binding site was introduced by template switching, and a unique molecular identifier was present in the final cDNA, enabling accurate counting of TCR cDNA molecules. First-strand cDNA for TCR alpha and beta chains was synthesized from specific primers in the conserved constant-segment region. To control for contamination, every cDNA library was double barcoded, receiving both a SMART-Mk sample barcode and Illumina barcodes. TruSeq adapter sequences along with Illumina sample barcodes were introduced in two successive PCR steps. The Illumina HiSeq platform was used with custom primers to sequence TCR alpha and beta cDNA libraries. As for the authors' bioinformatics: Unique molecular identifiers were extracted from raw reads with MiGEC, and CDR3 positions were determined with MiXCR. For each individual, recombination models were inferred using an EM algorithm with the repgenHMM and IGoR tools. The analysis of shared clonotypes was done with the tcR package in R, with sharing normalized by the product of cloneset sizes. Out-of-frame nonproductive sequences were analyzed to study raw recombination free of thymic and clonal selection effects. TCRdb reprocessing: public reads trimmed at Q25 with fastp, clones called with MiXCR, in-frame beta chains kept. Each entry is one CDR3 protein sequence, shown with its most common DNA and genes. The V and J calls, along with clone size, are taken from TCRdb and not from the paper's own processing. The table for this sample lists about 450,000 distinct CDR3 sequences; approximately 18% of them were counted only once. 12% of the sample is in the top ten clones.

What the authors observed across the whole study: Fewer insertions were carried by abundant cord blood beta clonotypes; a weaker similar trend was observed in young adult naive repertoires, while no such trend was observed in memory repertoires. A weaker excess of twin sharing was found in beta out-of-frame sequences because the signal-to-noise ratio was lowered by fewer shared sequences. Zero-insertion analyses could be partly confounded by invariant T cells such as MAIT and iNKT, although diverse VJ usage argued against such confounding for most clonotypes. Recombination models systematically underestimated out-of-frame TCR alpha sharing in monozygotic twins but agreed with sharing between unrelated individuals. Because the same donors could not be followed over many years, the conclusions relied on cross-sectional statistical analysis. Compared with coincidental sharing between unrelated individuals, an excess of low generation-probability sequences was observed among out-of-frame TCR alpha sequences shared between twins.

Details on this clonotype: The target of this receptor is not known. Per-nucleotide qualities are absent, and no much larger clonotype sits a single base away.

Every donor was a healthy Caucasian. Three unrelated non-twin adults were additionally sequenced: a male aged 18 to 29, a male aged 50 to 60 and a female aged 50 to 60. Miltenyi CD45RO+ enrichment and human naive T-cell isolation kits were used to isolate memory (CD45RO+) and naive T cells from PBMC. CDR1 LGHNA and CDR2 YNFKEQ are derived from the germline V gene. Reading from cysteine to phenylalanine, the CDR3 counts 15 amino acids. Only CDR3 DNA is held: 45 bases, read in frame from base 1. Relative to germline, V is 1 base shorter and J is 6 bases shorter, with 16 bases between their ends. This receptor was taken from a man aged 50-60 years in good health. The chain is made from TRBV4-2 and TRBJ2-7; the D gene assignment is ambiguous. Sample: naive T cells sorted from blood. The cell subset or site tag for this specimen amounts to: cells isolated with a human naive T-cell isolation kit. The DNA is as follows: TGTGCCAGCAGCCAAGTCTGGGCAGAAGTAGGCGAGCAGTACTTC. The encoded protein is CASSQVWAEVGEQYF.